The source of this T cell receptor (beta chain) is a study of blood T cell repertoires in COVID-19. Study background: Researchers got acute and convalescent COVID-19 samples from the United States, Italy and Spain. In each case, the material was cDNA or gDNA derived from T cells, B-cell-depleted T cells, or PBMCs.

This CDR3 has 14 residues. Germline CDR1 and CDR2: SGHAT and FQNNGV. In the authors' methods: For nucleated cells, counts were estimated from reference gene primer amplification. Sequenced by immunoSEQ multiplex PCR; TCRdb stores in-frame clones only, minus some. V, J and clone size derive from that table, while D and trimming were established from the DNA sequence. The table shows roughly 460,000 clones, with around nine tenths occurring only once. Patients from Seattle were sampled longitudinally, starting during active infection. With respect to this clone: At one of its ends the junction is not consistent with the germline gene, which may arise from a read error.

This TCR was sampled from a man between 18 and 29 years old with COVID-19, enrolled during active disease. The chain combines TRBV11-2 with TRBJ2-5, with a tentative D call TRBD2 (5 bases). What was sequenced was peripheral blood. CDR3 nucleotides: TGTGCCAGCAGCCTTACTAGGACGCAAGCGACCCAGTACTTC. Translating gives CASSLTRTQATQYF.